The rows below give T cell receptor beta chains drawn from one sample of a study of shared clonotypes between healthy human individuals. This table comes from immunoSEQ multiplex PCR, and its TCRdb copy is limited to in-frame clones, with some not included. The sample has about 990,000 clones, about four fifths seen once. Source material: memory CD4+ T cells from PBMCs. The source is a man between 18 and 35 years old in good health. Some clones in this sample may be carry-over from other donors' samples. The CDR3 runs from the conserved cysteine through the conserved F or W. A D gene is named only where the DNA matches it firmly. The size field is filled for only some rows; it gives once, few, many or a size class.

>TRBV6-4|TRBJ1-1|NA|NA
TGTGCCAGCAGTGACCCCCGACGTGACACTGAAGCTTTCTTT
CASSDPRRDTEAFF
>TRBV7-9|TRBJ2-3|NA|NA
TGTGCCAGCAGCTTCGGACAAAACACAGATACGCAGTATTTT
CASSFGQNTDTQYF
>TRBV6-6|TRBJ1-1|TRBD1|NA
TGTGCCAGCAACCGGGGACAGGATAACACTGAAGCTTTCTTT
CASNRGQDNTEAFF
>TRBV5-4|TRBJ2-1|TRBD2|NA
TGTGCCAGCAGCTCCGGGACTAGCGGGAGAGGGGATGAGCAGTTCTTC
CASSSGTSGRGDEQFF
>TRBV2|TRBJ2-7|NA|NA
TGTGCCAGCAGTGCGGGGTACGAGCAGTACTTC
CASSAGYEQYF
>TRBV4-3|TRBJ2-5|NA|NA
TGCGCCAGCAGCCAAGAGAGGGCCCAGGGCCTCCACTTC
CASSQERAQGLHF
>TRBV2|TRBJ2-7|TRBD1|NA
TGTGCCAGCAGAAAAACGCCGGGACAGGGTGGCGAGCAGTACTTC
CASRKTPGQGGEQYF
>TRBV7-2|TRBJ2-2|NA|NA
TGTGCCAGCAGCTTATCACCGTCCGTGGGGGAGCTGTTTTTT
CASSLSPSVGELFF
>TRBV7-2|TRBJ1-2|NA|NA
TGTGCCAGCAGGGGCGCTAACTATGGCTACACCTTC
CASRGANYGYTF
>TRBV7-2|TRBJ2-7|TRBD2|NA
TGCGCCAGCAGCGGGACTAGCGGAGAGCAGTACTTC
CASSGTSGEQYF
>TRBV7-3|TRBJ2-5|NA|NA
TGTGCCAGCAGCCCAGATCAAGAGACCCAGTACTTC
CASSPDQETQYF
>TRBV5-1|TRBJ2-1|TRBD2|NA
TGCGCCAGCAGCTTGCTAGCGGGAGGCAATGAGCAGTTCTTC
CASSLLAGGNEQFF
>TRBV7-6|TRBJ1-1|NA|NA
TGTGCCAGCAGCTTAGAGAGGGGGAGAATGAACACTGAAGCTTTCTTT
CASSLERGRMNTEAFF
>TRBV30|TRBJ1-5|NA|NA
TGTGCGGCGGGGTACGGCAATCAGCCCCAGCATTTT
CAAGYGNQPQHF
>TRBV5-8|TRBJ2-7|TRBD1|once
TGTGCCAGCAGCGAGACCGGGACAGGGGTGCCCTACGAGCAGTACTTC
CASSETGTGVPYEQYF
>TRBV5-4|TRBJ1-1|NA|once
TGTGCCAGCAGCTCCCCGGGGCAGCTGAACACTGAAGCTTTCTTT
CASSSPGQLNTEAFF
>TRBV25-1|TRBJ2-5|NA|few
TGTGCCAGCACTGGGCAGGGAGAGACCCAGTACTTC
CASTGQGETQYF
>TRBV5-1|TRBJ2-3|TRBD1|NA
TGCGCCAGCAGCTTTAGTAGAACCGGGACAGGGGGGAGTAGGGATACGCAGTATTTT
CASSFSRTGTGGSRDTQYF
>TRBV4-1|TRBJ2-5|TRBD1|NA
TGCGCCAGCAGCCAAGAAGGGACAGGGCGGCAGGAGACCCAGTACTTC
CASSQEGTGRQETQYF
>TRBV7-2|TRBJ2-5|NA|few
TGTGCCAGCAGCTTCGCCGGGACCAGCCTCGTGGAGACCCAGTACTTC
CASSFAGTSLVETQYF
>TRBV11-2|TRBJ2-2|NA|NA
TGTGCCAGCAGCCTGATCTGGGACGGGGAGCTGTTTTTT
CASSLIWDGELFF
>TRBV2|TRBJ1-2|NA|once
TGTGCCAGCAGTGAAATCCGGACAGAGGGCTACACCTTC
CASSEIRTEGYTF
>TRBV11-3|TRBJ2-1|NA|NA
TGTGCCAGCAGCTTAGGCTACGGCGAGCAGTTCTTC
CASSLGYGEQFF
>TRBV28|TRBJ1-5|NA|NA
TGTGCCAGCAGTTCAGGACCGTTATTAAATCAGCCCCAGCATTTT
CASSSGPLLNQPQHF
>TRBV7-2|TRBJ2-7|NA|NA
TGTGCCAGCAGCTTATGGCGGGGAGGCTACGAGCAGTACTTC
CASSLWRGGYEQYF
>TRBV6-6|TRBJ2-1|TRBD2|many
TGTGCCAGCAGCCTTGTAGCGGGAGGTTACAATGAGCAGTTCTTC
CASSLVAGGYNEQFF
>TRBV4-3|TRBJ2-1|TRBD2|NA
TGCGCCAGCAGCCAAACAGCCGGGACTAGCGGGAGAGTACATGAGCAGTTCTTC
CASSQTAGTSGRVHEQFF
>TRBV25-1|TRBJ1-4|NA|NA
TGTGCCAGCTCGGGGGGATATGAAAAACTGTTTTTT
CASSGGYEKLFF
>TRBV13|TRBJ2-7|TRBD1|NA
TGTGCCAGCAGCTTAAGGGCAGGGGGCCACTACGAGCAGTACTTC
CASSLRAGGHYEQYF
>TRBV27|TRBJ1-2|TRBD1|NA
TGTGCCAGCAGCCCTAGGGGACAGGGGCACTTCACTAACTATGGCTACACCTTC
CASSPRGQGHFTNYGYTF
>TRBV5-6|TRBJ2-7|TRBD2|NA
TGTGCCAGCAGCCCCAAGGGACTAGCGGGACCCTACGAGCAGTACTTC
CASSPKGLAGPYEQYF
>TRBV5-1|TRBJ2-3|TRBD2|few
TGCGCCAGCAGCTTGTCTAGCGGGAGTGGAGATACGCAGTATTTT
CASSLSSGSGDTQYF